The 19 T cell receptor beta chains presented below share a single source sample, sequenced in a study of read filtering for tumor transcriptome and immune sequencing. From 400 to 450 ng of RNA, a library with molecular barcoded alpha/delta and beta/gamma adaptors was made. One entry per CDR3 protein, called by TCRdb with MiXCR from the reads. Of about 39,000 distinct CDR3 sequences listed, roughly 13% are singletons. Sequencing was done on a sample of a population of CD138-negative cells sorted from bone marrow. Every receptor here comes from a donor over 35 with multiple myeloma.

This clonotype was found a few times. At one boundary the junction diverges from the germline segment, which might be a read error. The V and J genes are TRBV28 and TRBJ1-1; tentative D call: TRBD1 (6 bases). This CDR3 has 14 amino acids. In germline, CDR1 is MDHEN, CDR2 SYDVKM. CDR3 sequence reads: CASSLPTGPTGAFF. CDR3 nucleotide sequence: TGTGCCAGCAGTTTACCTACAGGGCCAACTGGAGCTTTCTTT. Together with reference TRBV28 and TRBJ1-1, the CDR3 gives the full variable domain: DVKVTQSSRYLVKRTGEKVFLECVQDMDHENMFWYRQDPGLGLRLIYFSYDVKMKEKGDIPEGYSVSREKKERFSLILESASTNQTSMYLCASSLPTGPTGAFFGQGTRLTVV.

Many counts were recorded for this clonotype. V gene TRBV24-1 combines with J gene TRBJ1-4; tentative D call: TRBD1 (5 bases). There are 15 residues in the CDR3. Germline V gives CDR1 KGHDR, CDR2 SFDVKD. The V end was cut by 2 bases, the J end by 5 bases, with 11 bases between. CDR3 sequence: CATSDSSRANEKLFF. CDR3 DNA sequence: TGTGCCACCAGTGATTCTTCCAGGGCGAATGAAAAACTGTTTTTT.

This clonotype has a count of ten or more. This chain joins TRBV19 and TRBJ1-5; 8 bases agree with TRBD1. The ends lost 9 bases at V and 3 bases at J; junction bases unmatched: 4. CDR1 and CDR2 from the germline V gene are LNHDA and SQIVND (reference sequence). The CDR3 has 13 amino acids. The CDR3 sequence is CASDRGYNQPQHF. The CDR3 DNA sequence: TGTGCCAGCGACAGGGGCTACAATCAGCCCCAGCATTTT. Using reference TRBV19 and TRBJ1-5 for the parts outside the CDR3, the full variable domain is DGGITQSPKYLFRKEGQNVTLSCEQNLNHDAMYWYRQDPGQGLRLIYYSQIVNDFQKGDIAEGYSVSREKKESFPLTVTSAQKNPTAFYLCASDRGYNQPQHFGDGTRLSIL.

This clonotype appeared many times. V gene TRBV30 combines with J gene TRBJ2-1, with D possibly TRBD1 on 6 matching bases. CDR3 length equals 11 residues. From germline, CDR1 is GTSNPN and CDR2 SVGIG (reference sequence). V was clipped by 3 bases and J by 10 bases, with 10 bases between them. The CDR3 sequence is CAWRGAVEQFF. CDR3 in DNA: TGTGCCTGGAGGGGGGCGGTGGAGCAGTTCTTC.

There are many counts of this clonotype. The rearrangement uses TRBV27 and TRBJ2-3, with no clear D. Germline V lookup: CDR1 MNHEY, CDR2 SMNVEV (reference sequence). V shed 3 bases and J shed 2 bases, with 12 bases lying between them. CDR3 length: 15 amino acids. The CDR3 DNA reads as TGTGCCAGCAGTTTCGGTGCGCCCCACACAGATACGCAGTATTTT. The encoded protein is CASSFGAPHTDTQYF.

Ten or more counts support this clonotype. The chain uses TRBV20-1 and TRBJ2-5, with a weak D call TRBD2 (5 bases). Germline CDR1 DFQATT, CDR2 SNEGSKA (reference sequence). The V end was cut by 6 bases, the J end by 5 bases, with 7 bases between. The CDR3 loop spans 10 amino acids. DNA for the CDR3: TGCAGTGCCGGGGTGGAGACCCAGTACTTC. Translated, it gives CSAGVETQYF.

The sample holds a few counts of this clonotype. The V gene is TRBV20-1, the J gene TRBJ1-5; no clear D gene. The V end lost 0 bases, the J end lost 1 base, and 10 bases lay between the germline ends. Germline V gene data show CDR1 as DFQATT and CDR2 as SNEGSKA (reference sequence). This CDR3 is built from 15 residues. CDR3 coding DNA: TGCAGTGCTAGAGATGCCCGGAGGAGCAATCAGCCCCAGCATTTT. Its translation: CSARDARRSNQPQHF.

In its sample, this clonotype was seen many times. The V call is TRBV6-1, the J call TRBJ2-5, with D perhaps TRBD1 or TRBD2 (6 bases each). In germline, CDR1 is MNHNS, CDR2 SASEGT. The CDR3 sequence is 17 residues long. V was cut by 4 bases and J by 4 bases, with 22 bases left in between. The CDR3 loop reads CASSVQFKQGGGETQYF. DNA of the CDR3: TGTGCCAGCAGTGTTCAATTCAAACAGGGAGGTGGAGAGACCCAGTACTTC.

As to this clonotype: This sequence may be a read error, since a much larger clone differs from it by one base. V usage is TRBV25-1 and J usage is TRBJ2-3; no reliable D call. This CDR3 is 12 amino acids long. Germline V CDR1 and CDR2: MGHDK, SYGVNS. The CDR3 here is CASGDPVDTQYF. The CDR3 DNA is TGTGCCAGCGGTGACCCGGTTGATACGCAGTATTTT.

As to this clonotype: This sequence may be a read error, since a much larger clone differs from it by one base. This chain connects TRBV7-2 to TRBJ2-3, with TRBD1 matching over 10 bases. J lost 2 bases, V lost 5 bases, and 7 bases had no gene match. The CDR3 is 16 residues long. The germline V gene has CDR1 SGHTA and CDR2 FQGNSA. CDR3 nucleotide sequence: TGTGCCAGCAGCGGAACCGGGACAGGGGTCACAGATACGCAGTATTTT. The encoded protein is CASSGTGTGVTDTQYF.

This clonotype was recorded many times. The V and J genes are TRBV7-3 and TRBJ2-2; 10 bases are shared with TRBD2. CDR1 is SGHTA, CDR2 FQGTGA, per germline. The V segment lost 5 bases and the J segment 1 base; nucleotides outside the gene matches: 4. CDR3 length: 16 amino acids. This CDR3 reads CASSLAGAGNTGELFF. In DNA, the CDR3 is TGTGCCAGCAGCCTAGCGGGAGCGGGGAACACCGGGGAGCTGTTTTTT.

This clonotype was counted between two and nine times. A clone one base away is much larger, so this may be a read error. The rearrangement uses TRBV21-1 and TRBJ2-1; the table calls TRBD1, which could not be checked here. TRBV21-1 is an annotated pseudogene. The CDR3 is made up of 15 amino acids. CDR3 residues: CASSGGAQIYNVQFF. The CDR3, as DNA: TGTGCCAGCAGTGGTGGGGCGCAAATATACAATGTGCAGTTCTTC.

At least ten counts were recorded for this clonotype. This may be a read error: a much more frequent sequence differs by one nucleotide. The chain recombines TRBV6-5 with TRBJ1-6; D is unclear. The CDR3 covers 18 residues. Germline V CDR1 and CDR2: MNHEY, SVGAGI. CDR3 loop: CASSYGVPGSSHNSPLHF. In DNA form, the CDR3 reads TGTGCCAGCAGTTACGGTGTACCTGGAAGCTCCCATAATTCACCCCTCCACTTT.

This clonotype was seen repeatedly, ten times or more. The CDR3 DNA is TGTGCCAGCAGCTTAAGAACGGGACAGGGGACTGAAGCTTTCTTT. This encodes CASSLRTGQGTEAFF. The chain is built from TRBV11-2 and TRBJ1-1, with 10 nucleotides matching TRBD1. CDR1 SGHAT and CDR2 FQNNGV come from the germline V gene. The CDR3 totals 15 residues. V was pared by 2 bases and J by 5 bases, with 5 bases of the junction left unmatched.

There are many counts of this clonotype. This sequence joins TRBV5-1 and TRBJ2-3; 10 nucleotides align to TRBD2. The germline V gene encodes CDR1 SGHRS and CDR2 YFSETQ. Trimming cost V 5 bases and J 1 base; bases outside gene matches: 4. The CDR3 extends over 15 amino acids. The CDR3 DNA follows: TGCGCCAGCAGGGCCGGGACTAGCGGCACAGATACGCAGTATTTT. Translation: CASRAGTSGTDTQYF.

This clonotype was recorded a few times. A much larger clonotype is one base distant, so this may be a read error. The chain carries TRBV7-3 and TRBJ2-7; 7 bases line up with TRBD2. The germline V gene encodes CDR1 SGHTA and CDR2 FQGTGA. CDR3 length: 15 residues. The V and J ends lost 2 bases and 2 bases, in that order; junction bases with no gene match: 6. CDR3 amino acids: CASSLGASGAYEQYF. CDR3 DNA sequence: TGTGCCAGCAGCTTAGGGGCTAGCGGCGCCTACGAGCAGTACTTC. Together with reference TRBV7-3 and TRBJ2-7, the CDR3 gives the full variable domain: GAGVSQTPSNKVTEKGKYVELRCDPISGHTALYWYRQSLGQGPEFLIYFQGTGAADDSGLPNDRFFAVRPEGSVSTLKIQRTERGDSAVYLCASSLGASGAYEQYFGPGTRLTVT.

This clonotype was seen repeatedly, ten times or more. The chain uses TRBV19 and TRBJ2-2; D is possibly TRBD2 (6 bases). The germline V and J ends were trimmed by 0 bases and 1 base, with 9 bases remaining between them. There are 16 residues in the CDR3. From germline, CDR1 is LNHDA and CDR2 SQIVND (reference sequence). The CDR3 DNA is TGTGCCAGTAGTATAGATGGCGGGAAGAACACCGGGGAGCTGTTTTTT. Its translation: CASSIDGGKNTGELFF. Supplemented by reference TRBV19 and TRBJ2-2, the full variable domain reads DGGITQSPKYLFRKEGQNVTLSCEQNLNHDAMYWYRQDPGQGLRLIYYSQIVNDFQKGDIAEGYSVSREKKESFPLTVTSAQKNPTAFYLCASSIDGGKNTGELFFGEGSRLTVL.

This clonotype was detected ten times or more. The rearrangement joins TRBV3-1 to TRBJ2-7; D is ambiguous. Deletions cut 2 bases from V and 1 base from J, with 12 bases between. Germline V gives CDR1 LGHDT, CDR2 YNNKEL (reference sequence). This CDR3 comprises 15 residues. The DNA of the CDR3 is TGTGCCAGCAGCCAAAAGAGGCAAAGGTCCTACGAGCAGTACTTC. As protein: CASSQKRQRSYEQYF.

This clonotype was recorded at least ten times. The chain uses TRBV21-1 and TRBJ2-7; the DNA was not compared with TRBD1, the D call given in the table. TRBV21-1 has pseudogene status. The CDR3 runs 12 residues. The CDR3 reads CASSPRGNEQYF. The DNA for the CDR3 is TGTGCCAGCAGCCCAAGGGGGAACGAGCAGTACTTC.